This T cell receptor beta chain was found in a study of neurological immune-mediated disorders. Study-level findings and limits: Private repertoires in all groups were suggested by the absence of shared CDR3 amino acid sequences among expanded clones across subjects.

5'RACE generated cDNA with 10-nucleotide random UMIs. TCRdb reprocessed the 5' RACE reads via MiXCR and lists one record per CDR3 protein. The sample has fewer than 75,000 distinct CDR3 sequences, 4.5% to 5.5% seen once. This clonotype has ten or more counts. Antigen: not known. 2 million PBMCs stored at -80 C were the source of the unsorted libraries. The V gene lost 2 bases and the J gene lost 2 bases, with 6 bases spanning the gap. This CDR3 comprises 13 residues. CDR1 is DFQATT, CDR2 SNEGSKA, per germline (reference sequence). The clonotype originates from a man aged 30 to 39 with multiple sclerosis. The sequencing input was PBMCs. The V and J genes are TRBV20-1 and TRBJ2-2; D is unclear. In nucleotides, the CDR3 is TGCAGTGCTAGAAGGGCCAACACCGGGGAGCTGTTTTTT. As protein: CSARRANTGELFF.